This entry features one T cell receptor beta chain sequence. What it recognizes is unknown. This sample is part of a study of shared clonotypes between healthy human individuals. Sequenced by immunoSEQ multiplex PCR; TCRdb stores in-frame clones only, minus some. The table lists 2 million to 2.5 million clones, approximately 96% of them singletons. Participating donors were healthy, HIV-negative adults free of recent acute infections or vaccinations. Broader study findings: Estimated clonotype richness was generally higher in naive than memory subsets. Relative to clonotypes present in all four donors, those not shared had lower generation probabilities. Sampling was confined to blood; repertoires within tissues likely differ.

This clonotype originated in a man aged 18-30 years in good health. The sample taken for sequencing was naive CD4+ T cells sorted from blood. Subset in this sample: CD45RA+ positively selected.

The DNA for the CDR3 is TGTGCCAGCAGCTTGGGGGGACAGGGCCCGAACGAGCAGTACTTC. Protein sequence: CASSLGGQGPNEQYF. The chain combines TRBV5-6 with TRBJ2-7; 9 nucleotides match TRBD1. Losses at the gene ends were 0 bases for V and 5 bases for J; bases not matched to a gene: 6. The CDR3 runs to 15 residues. Germline values: CDR1 SGHDT, CDR2 YYEEEE. Supplemented by reference TRBV5-6 and TRBJ2-7, the full variable domain reads DAGVTQSPTHLIKTRGQQVTLRCSPKSGHDTVSWYQQALGQGPQFIFQYYEEEERQRGNFPDRFSGHQFPNYSSELNVNALLLGDSALYLCASSLGGQGPNEQYFGPGTRLTVT.